The rows below give T cell receptor beta chains drawn from one sample of a study of graft-versus-host responses after intestinal transplantation. The data were produced by immunoSEQ multiplex PCR, yet TCRdb's version contains in-frame clones alone and is incomplete. The table records about 4,000 clones, roughly 78% of them present only once. The sequencing used ileum tissue, collected 17 days after transplant. The source is a human patient who received an intestinal transplant, so some T cells may come from the graft donor. CDR3s include the opening cysteine and the closing phenylalanine or tryptophan. D genes are given only for firm matches. Clone sizes are given selectively: once, few, many, or a class where the clone is expanded.

clone size: NA
D gene: TRBD2
V gene: TRBV6-4
J gene: TRBJ2-1
CDR3 DNA: TGTGCCAGCAGTGAAGGGACTAGACCTACCTACAATGAGCAGTTCTTC
CDR3 protein: CASSEGTRPTYNEQFF

clone size: NA
D gene: NA
V gene: TRBV25-1
J gene: TRBJ1-1
CDR3 DNA: TGTGCCAGCAGTGAATATCGGAGATTCGGTGAAGCTTTCTTT
CDR3 protein: CASSEYRRFGEAFF

clone size: NA
D gene: TRBD1
V gene: TRBV28
J gene: TRBJ2-2
CDR3 DNA: TGTGCCAGCAGTACCCGTGTCCCCCGACAGGGGGCAGGCGGGGAGCTGTTTTTT
CDR3 protein: CASSTRVPRQGAGGELFF

clone size: few
D gene: TRBD1
V gene: TRBV27
J gene: TRBJ1-2
CDR3 DNA: TGTGCCAGCAGTTTAAGGGGGACAGGCCTTAACTATGGCTACACCTTC
CDR3 protein: CASSLRGTGLNYGYTF

clone size: NA
D gene: NA
V gene: TRBV5-1
J gene: TRBJ1-2
CDR3 DNA: TGCGCCAGCAGCTCAATACAGGGTGGCCATGGCTACACCTTC
CDR3 protein: CASSSIQGGHGYTF

clone size: NA
D gene: TRBD2
V gene: TRBV9
J gene: TRBJ2-2
CDR3 DNA: TGTGCCAGCAGCGTACGACTAGCGGTCGCGAACACCGGGGAGCTGTTTTTT
CDR3 protein: CASSVRLAVANTGELFF

clone size: NA
D gene: NA
V gene: TRBV15
J gene: TRBJ2-3
CDR3 DNA: TGTGCCACCAGCAGAGATCTTAGTTGGGAGATCACAGCAGATACGCAGTATTTT
CDR3 protein: CATSRDLSWEITADTQYF

clone size: NA
D gene: TRBD1
V gene: TRBV2
J gene: TRBJ2-5
CDR3 DNA: TGTGCCAGCAGGGGGACAGGGGGGTACCAAGAGACCCAGTACTTC
CDR3 protein: CASRGTGGYQETQYF

clone size: NA
D gene: NA
V gene: TRBV29-1
J gene: TRBJ2-3
CDR3 DNA: TGCAGCGCCGAGACTACTACCCCCAGGGATACGCAGTATTTT
CDR3 protein: CSAETTTPRDTQYF

clone size: once
D gene: NA
V gene: TRBV2
J gene: TRBJ1-2
CDR3 DNA: TGTGCCAGCAGTGCGGGGGAGACGGGGGGGTACACCTTC
CDR3 protein: CASSAGETGGYTF

clone size: NA
D gene: TRBD2
V gene: TRBV20-1
J gene: TRBJ2-1
CDR3 DNA: TGCAGGGTAACTAGCGGGGGTGAGCAGTTCTTC
CDR3 protein: CRVTSGGEQFF

clone size: NA
D gene: TRBD1
V gene: TRBV4-3
J gene: TRBJ1-4
CDR3 DNA: TGCGCCAGCAGCCGGACAGGGCAGCTCAGTAATGAAAAACTGTTTTTT
CDR3 protein: CASSRTGQLSNEKLFF

clone size: NA
D gene: NA
V gene: TRBV25-1
J gene: TRBJ1-2
CDR3 DNA: TGTGCCAGCAGTGAAACCTCCAGGGCCTCATACACCTTC
CDR3 protein: CASSETSRASYTF

clone size: NA
D gene: NA
V gene: TRBV27
J gene: TRBJ1-6
CDR3 DNA: TGTGCCAGCAGTTTCACGACAGGCGAGAACCTCCACTTT
CDR3 protein: CASSFTTGENLHF

clone size: NA
D gene: TRBD2
V gene: TRBV19
J gene: TRBJ2-1
CDR3 DNA: TGTGCCAGTAGTATAGTCCGACTCAGCGGGGGTCCCGATGAGCAGTTCTTC
CDR3 protein: CASSIVRLSGGPDEQFF

clone size: NA
D gene: NA
V gene: TRBV28
J gene: TRBJ1-6
CDR3 DNA: TGTGCCAGCAGTTCCACCAGGACACCGAGCTCCTATAATTCACCCCTCCACTTT
CDR3 protein: CASSSTRTPSSYNSPLHF

clone size: NA
D gene: NA
V gene: TRBV5-6
J gene: TRBJ1-2
CDR3 DNA: TGTGCCAGCAGCCACCAGACAGTCTATGGCTACACCTTC
CDR3 protein: CASSHQTVYGYTF

clone size: NA
D gene: NA
V gene: TRBV13
J gene: TRBJ2-2
CDR3 DNA: TGTGCCAGCAGCTTTACAGGGAACACCGGGGAGCTGTTTTTT
CDR3 protein: CASSFTGNTGELFF

clone size: NA
D gene: TRBD1
V gene: TRBV4-2
J gene: TRBJ1-4
CDR3 DNA: TGTGCCAGCAGCCAACAGGGGGTGTATGAAAAACTGTTTTTT
CDR3 protein: CASSQQGVYEKLFF

clone size: NA
D gene: TRBD2
V gene: TRBV4-2
J gene: TRBJ2-5
CDR3 DNA: TGTGCCAGCAGCCCATGGGCAAGCGGGGGGGGACTCCAAGAGACCCAGTACTTC
CDR3 protein: CASSPWASGGGLQETQYF

clone size: NA
D gene: NA
V gene: TRBV14
J gene: TRBJ2-2
CDR3 DNA: TGTGCCAGCAGCCAATTCCAGGGCACCGGGGAGCTGTTTTTT
CDR3 protein: CASSQFQGTGELFF

clone size: once
D gene: NA
V gene: TRBV5-3
J gene: TRBJ1-6
CDR3 DNA: TGTGCCACCTGTGCAGGCAAGTATAATTCACCCCTCCACTTT
CDR3 protein: CATCAGKYNSPLHF

clone size: once
D gene: TRBD2
V gene: TRBV2
J gene: TRBJ2-3
CDR3 DNA: TGTGCCAGTCTGGACGGACTAGCGGGGTCCACAGATACGCAGTATTTT
CDR3 protein: CASLDGLAGSTDTQYF